This T cell receptor (beta chain) was obtained from a study of blood T cell repertoires in COVID-19. The CDR3 covers 14 residues. Unmatched junction bases numbered 8, after V lost 6 bases and J lost 3 bases. CDR1 and CDR2 (germline): MNHEY, SVGAGI. Using immunoSEQ multiplex PCR, the repertoire was profiled, and TCRdb retains in-frame clones only, with some absent. The sample shows 150,000 to 200,000 clones, more than 75% of them seen only once. The sequence came from a man aged 60 to 69 with active or convalescent COVID-19. The chain employs TRBV6-5 and TRBJ2-7; 7 bases match TRBD1. The source material was peripheral blood. The chain's CDR3 is CASRSTGSGYEQYF. The CDR3 DNA sequence: TGTGCCAGCAGATCGACAGGGTCGGGCTACGAGCAGTACTTC.